Listed here are 30 T cell receptor beta chains from one sample, sequenced in a study of blood T cells in healthy people across ages. Through a sample-barcoded 5' primer and a J-beta primer mix, a second PCR was run for roughly 6 to 12 cycles. One entry per CDR3 protein, called by TCRdb with MiXCR from the 5' RACE reads. The table lists about 1.8 million distinct CDR3 sequences, about 50% of them singletons. The sample taken for sequencing was blood. Every receptor here comes from a woman aged 40 to 50 in good health.

This clonotype was detected ten times or more. In DNA form, the CDR3 reads TGTGCCAGCAGCTACAGAGGGCGACAGTCCTACGAGCAGTACTTC. This gives the protein CASSYRGRQSYEQYF. V usage is TRBV7-2 and J usage is TRBJ2-7, with D possibly being TRBD1 or TRBD2 (5 bases each). The CDR3 sequence is 15 residues long. CDR1 and CDR2 from the germline V gene are SGHTA and FQGNSA. Trimming left V 4 bases short and J 1 base short, with 14 bases between.

The rearrangement uses TRBV6-2 or TRBV6-3 and TRBJ2-6; D uncertain. The V end was cut by 4 bases, the J end by 2 bases, with 12 bases between. The CDR3 is 16 residues long. Germline assignment: CDR1 MNHEY and CDR2 SVGEGT. The CDR3 loop is CASSLRQQTGANVLTF. For the CDR3, the DNA is TGTGCCAGCAGTTTGAGGCAGCAGACTGGGGCCAACGTCCTGACTTTC.

V and J are TRBV7-6 and TRBJ1-1, with D possibly TRBD1 on 5 matching bases. The ends were cut back, 5 bases at V and 10 bases at J, with 26 bases in the middle. In germline, CDR1 is SGHVS, CDR2 FNYEAQ. The CDR3 runs 16 residues. The CDR3 DNA is TGTGCCAGCAGCCCCTCAGTGGGGGATCTGGGCTACGGAGCTTTCTTT. It yields the protein CASSPSVGDLGYGAFF.

Regarding this clonotype: The junction shows a germline mismatch at one end, possibly a read error. The CDR3 loop is CASSSKRRSTEAFF. CDR3 nucleotides: TGTGCCAGCAGCTCCAAGCGCCGGAGCACTGAAGCTTTCTTC. The chain has TRBV7-2 and TRBJ1-1, with D unresolved. The CDR3 consists of 14 residues. Germline CDR1 and CDR2: SGHTA and FQGNSA.

This clonotype was observed a handful of times. V usage is TRBV6-1 and J usage is TRBJ1-2; D is undetermined. The V gene lost 1 base and the J gene lost 5 bases, with 11 bases spanning the gap. The CDR3 length is 14 residues. Per the germline V gene, CDR1 is MNHNS and CDR2 is SASEGT. CDR3 coding DNA: TGTGCCAGCAGTGAAGGAACAGTGGGATATGGCTACACCTTC. Translation gives CASSEGTVGYGYTF.

The chain recombines TRBV10-3 with TRBJ2-7, with D possibly matching TRBD1 (6 bases). V was shortened by 7 bases and J by 3 bases, with 16 bases between the two germline ends. This CDR3 comprises 14 residues. Germline CDR1 ENHRY, CDR2 SYGVKD. The CDR3 region has the DNA TGTGCCATCAAGACCACAGGGTCTAACTACGAGCAGTACTTC. This gives the protein CAIKTTGSNYEQYF.

In its sample, this clonotype was seen a few times. The rearrangement uses TRBV25-1 and TRBJ2-5, with D hard to call. Trimming pared 3 bases from V and 5 bases from J, leaving 16 bases between. This CDR3 region has 15 residues. The germline V gene has CDR1 MGHDK and CDR2 SYGVNS. CDR3 protein: CASSDFLSVGETQYF. The DNA for the CDR3 is TGTGCCAGCAGTGATTTCCTAAGTGTAGGGGAGACCCAGTACTTC.

This clonotype has just a few counts. The chain is built from TRBV13 and TRBJ2-7; the D is unclear. V lost 0 bases, J lost 9 bases, and 18 bases lay in between. CDR1 and CDR2 from the germline V gene are PRHDT and FYEKMQ (reference sequence). CDR3 length: 15 amino acids. CDR3 bases: TGTGCCAGCAGCTTAGGACGTTCAGCCGACCGCGGGCAGTACTTC. Translated, it gives CASSLGRSADRGQYF.

The rearrangement uses TRBV5-1 and TRBJ2-7; 8 bases map to TRBD1. Germline V lookup: CDR1 SGHRS, CDR2 YFSETQ. V gave up 4 bases and J gave up 7 bases; unmatched junction bases: 13. The CDR3 spans 15 residues. The CDR3 reads CASSAPGQVYNEQYF. CDR3 coding DNA: TGCGCCAGCAGCGCACCGGGACAGGTCTACAATGAGCAGTACTTC.

This chain joins TRBV6-5 and TRBJ1-2; D is unclear. This CDR3 is 14 amino acids long. V was shortened by 6 bases and J by 0 bases, with 11 bases between the two germline ends. CDR1 is MNHEY, CDR2 SVGAGI, per germline. The CDR3 sequence is CASSDLITNYGYTF. The DNA for the CDR3 is TGTGCCAGCAGCGATCTGATTACTAACTATGGCTACACCTTC.

V gene TRBV6-5 combines with J gene TRBJ2-6; D ambiguous. V was shortened by 8 bases and J by 0 bases, with 11 bases between the two germline ends. The V gene's germline CDR1 is MNHEY and CDR2 SVGAGI. The CDR3 contains 15 residues. The CDR3 coding sequence is TGTGCCAGCCATACTTTTCCCTCTGGGGCCAACGTCCTGACTTTC. Translated, it gives CASHTFPSGANVLTF.

This clonotype appeared a few times. The chain is built from TRBV6-2 or TRBV6-3 and TRBJ2-3, with 9 bases that match TRBD1. CDR3 length: 15 residues. Germline CDR1 is MNHEY and CDR2 is SVGEGT. V dropped 7 bases and J dropped 7; count of bases not matched to a gene: 12. The CDR3 nucleotides are TGTGCCAGCAAGCCCGGGACAGGGACCCGAAATACGCAGTATTTT. Residues: CASKPGTGTRNTQYF.

This clonotype was counted a few times. This chain joins TRBV27 and TRBJ2-1; TRBD1 agrees at 9 bases. This CDR3 has 15 amino acids. CDR1 and CDR2 from the germline V gene are MNHEY and SMNVEV (reference sequence). With V trimmed by 6 bases and J by 6 bases, 9 bases remained unmatched. The DNA of the CDR3 is TGTGCCAGCAGACCACCGGGACAGGGTGTCAATGAGCAGTTCTTC. Its translation: CASRPPGQGVNEQFF.

The chain is built from TRBV20-1 and TRBJ2-7; D perhaps matches TRBD2 (6 bases). The V gene lost 7 bases and the J gene lost 0 bases, with 13 bases spanning the gap. The CDR3 has 13 amino acids. The V gene's germline CDR1 is DFQATT and CDR2 SNEGSKA (reference sequence). The CDR3 region has the DNA TGCAGTGTTAAGATGGGGGGCTCCTACGAGCAGTACTTC. It specifies CSVKMGGSYEQYF.

This clonotype was seen a handful of times. J is TRBJ2-6 and V is TRBV4-3; TRBD1 is a possible D gene (6 bases). V gave up 0 bases and J gave up 5 bases, with 8 bases separating them. Germline lookup yields CDR1 LGHNA and CDR2 YSLEER. This CDR3 is 15 amino acids long. In DNA, the CDR3 is TGCGCCAGCAGCCAAGACAGGGGATGGGCCAACGTCCTGACTTTC. Translating it yields CASSQDRGWANVLTF.

This clonotype came up many times. This sequence joins TRBV12-3 or TRBV12-4 and TRBJ2-5; 7 bases line up with TRBD1. V shed 6 bases and J 2 bases; nucleotides not matched to a gene: 9. This CDR3 spans 15 amino acids. The CDR3 region is CASSRDSTFQETQYF. The CDR3 DNA is TGTGCCAGCAGCCGGGACAGCACCTTTCAAGAGACCCAGTACTTC.

This sequence joins TRBV11-2 and TRBJ2-3, with D perhaps TRBD2 (5 bases). This CDR3 comprises 14 residues. Germline loops: CDR1 SGHAT, CDR2 FQNNGV. Trimming cost V 4 bases and J 2 bases, with 10 bases left between them. CDR3 in DNA: TGTGCCAGCAGCTCCGGGGTCGACACAGATACGCAGTATTTT. This gives the protein CASSSGVDTDTQYF.

This clonotype was seen many times. The gene calls are TRBV25-1 and TRBJ2-1; possibly TRBD1 for D (6 bases). Germline-derived CDR1 and CDR2 are MGHDK and SYGVNS. CDR3 length: 13 amino acids. Trimming removed 4 bases at V and 4 bases at J, with 8 bases between. The CDR3 DNA follows: TGTGCCAGCAGTGCCGACAGGTACAATGAGCAGTTCTTC. This sequence encodes CASSADRYNEQFF.

The V call is TRBV6-5, the J call TRBJ2-7; possible D gene TRBD1, 6 bases. Germline V lookup: CDR1 MNHEY, CDR2 SVGAGI. The CDR3 is 14 amino acids. V shed 2 bases and J shed 9 bases, with 17 bases lying between them. CDR3 DNA sequence: TGTGCCAGCAGTTACGACCTGGGACAAGCCACGCAGTACTTC. Its translation is CASSYDLGQATQYF.

The chain combines TRBV3-1 with TRBJ2-5; 7 bases align to TRBD1. The CDR3 sequence is 14 residues long. The germline gives CDR1 LGHDT, CDR2 YNNKEL (reference sequence). J lost 5 bases, V lost 2 bases, and 5 bases had no gene match. The CDR3 loop reads CASSQWQGEETQYF. The CDR3 bases are TGTGCCAGCAGCCAATGGCAGGGGGAGGAGACCCAGTACTTC.

The chain is built from TRBV3-1 and TRBJ2-7; 9 nucleotides agree with TRBD2. This CDR3 is built from 13 residues. Germline V gene lookup returns CDR1 LGHDT and CDR2 YNNKEL (reference sequence). Unmatched junction bases numbered 3, after V lost 4 bases and J lost 5 bases. The CDR3 reads CASSLAGAHEQYF. In nucleotides, the CDR3 is TGTGCCAGCAGCCTAGCGGGGGCACACGAGCAGTACTTC.

The rearrangement links TRBV27 to TRBJ1-1; D unclear. Germline V gives CDR1 MNHEY, CDR2 SMNVEV (reference sequence). This CDR3 has 14 amino acids. V was clipped by 5 bases and J by 4 bases, with 14 bases between them. The CDR3 DNA is TGTGCCAGCAGTCCATCACGGTGGGGCACTGAAGCTTTCTTT. Amino acids: CASSPSRWGTEAFF.

This chain links TRBV20-1 with TRBJ2-7; D is perhaps TRBD1 or TRBD2 (5 bases each). Germline V gene lookup returns CDR1 DFQATT and CDR2 SNEGSKA (reference sequence). Trimming took off 0 bases at V and 3 bases at J, with 15 bases between the two ends. This CDR3 region has 15 residues. The CDR3 protein is CSARDLRDPHYEQYF. The CDR3 nucleotides read TGCAGTGCTAGAGATCTTCGGGACCCTCACTACGAGCAGTACTTC.

This clonotype turned up a few times. V gene TRBV27 combines with J gene TRBJ2-3, with 10 bases lining up with TRBD2. There are 17 residues in the CDR3. CDR1 MNHEY and CDR2 SMNVEV come from the germline V gene (reference sequence). With V trimmed by 5 bases and J by 4 bases, 12 bases remained unmatched. The CDR3 protein is CASSPSTSGHVADTQYF. DNA for the CDR3: TGTGCCAGCAGTCCGTCGACTAGCGGGCATGTAGCAGATACGCAGTATTTT.

This clonotype was observed once. V usage is TRBV20-1 and J usage is TRBJ1-2; no clear D. V lost 3 bases and J lost 3, with 17 bases in between. The germline CDR1 and CDR2 sequences are DFQATT and SNEGSKA (reference sequence). CDR3 length equals 15 residues. CDR3 sequence (DNA): TGCAGTGCTAGGGCCCCGGGAGGTGGCGACTATGGCTACACCTTC. Translation: CSARAPGGGDYGYTF.

The count of this clonotype is one. V and J are TRBV5-1 and TRBJ2-7; D might be TRBD1 (5 bases). Trimming stripped 7 bases from V and 3 bases from J, with 17 bases between. Germline loops: CDR1 SGHRS, CDR2 YFSETQ. The CDR3 length is 14 residues. The DNA for the CDR3 is TGCGCCAGCGGCGAGATGGCAGGGTACTACGAGCAGTACTTC. Its translation is CASGEMAGYYEQYF.

V usage is TRBV2 and J usage is TRBJ1-2, with D hard to call. Germline V gene data show CDR1 as SNHLY and CDR2 as FYNNEI. V was pared by 6 bases and J by 8 bases, with 13 bases between. This CDR3 region has 12 residues. The CDR3 loop reads CASRPNGWGYTF. In DNA form, the CDR3 reads TGTGCCAGCAGGCCCAACGGATGGGGCTACACCTTC.

This chain uses TRBV12-5 with TRBJ2-5, with TRBD1 identical over 9 bases. V shed 9 bases and J 3 bases; nucleotides not matched to a gene: 20. The CDR3 is 18 amino acids. CDR1 is LGHNT and CDR2 is FRNRAP in the germline V gene. CDR3 sequence: CASSTNRDREPNKETQYF. The CDR3 coding sequence is TGTGCTAGCTCAACCAACCGGGACAGGGAACCGAATAAAGAGACCCAGTACTTC.

The gene calls are TRBV9 and TRBJ2-1; 7 bases match TRBD2. Germline V lookup: CDR1 SGDLS, CDR2 YYNGEE. This CDR3 comprises 16 residues. V dropped 1 base and J dropped 4; count of bases not matched to a gene: 8. The CDR3 protein is CASSVFGGGFYNEQFF. The CDR3 DNA reads TGTGCCAGCAGCGTATTCGGCGGGGGTTTTTACAATGAGCAGTTCTTC.

This clonotype was counted once. The chain employs TRBV15 and TRBJ1-2; D may be TRBD1 (6 bases). There are 15 residues in the CDR3. Trimming pared 4 bases from V and 4 bases from J, leaving 16 bases between. Germline CDR1 and CDR2: LNHNV and YYDKDF (reference sequence). The CDR3 protein is CATSNSRQESYGYTF. The CDR3 DNA reads as TGTGCCACCAGCAACTCCAGACAGGAATCCTATGGCTACACCTTC.